One sample yielded the 14 T cell receptor beta chains listed below, sequenced in a study of identical twins. TCRdb re-called the 5' RACE reads through MiXCR, storing one row per CDR3 protein. The sample contains around 960,000 distinct CDR3 sequences, roughly an eighth of which appear only once. This sample also belongs to another study, concerning yellow fever vaccine responses in identical twins.

Sequenced: PBMCs. Receptor source: a woman under 30 in good health.

The chain combines TRBV6-1 with TRBJ2-1, with 8 bases identical to TRBD1. The CDR3 spans 13 residues. V was pared by 7 bases and J by 10 bases, with 9 bases of the junction left unmatched. CDR1 and CDR2 from the germline V gene are MNHNS and SASEGT. CDR3: CASNPQGALEQFF. The CDR3 DNA reads as TGTGCCAGCAACCCCCAGGGGGCGTTGGAGCAGTTCTTC.

Many counts were recorded for this clonotype. This chain joins TRBV27 and TRBJ2-3; D gene unclear. With 2 bases removed from V and 0 bases from J, the gap between germline ends came to 6 bases. The germline V gene encodes CDR1 MNHEY and CDR2 SMNVEV (reference sequence). CDR3 length: 14 residues. The DNA for the CDR3 is TGTGCCAGCAGTTTAGCGGACAGCACAGATACGCAGTATTTT. Its protein is CASSLADSTDTQYF.

The sample holds many counts of this clonotype. V usage is TRBV5-1 and J usage is TRBJ1-2; 9 nucleotides match TRBD1. The CDR3 is 14 amino acids. V was pared by 4 bases and J by 8 bases, with 9 bases of the junction left unmatched. Germline values: CDR1 SGHRS, CDR2 YFSETQ. The DNA for the CDR3 is TGCGCCAGCAGCGAGGACAGGGGCATGGGGGGCTACACCTTC. This sequence encodes CASSEDRGMGGYTF. The full variable domain, completed using reference TRBV5-1 and TRBJ1-2, is KAGVTQTPRYLIKTRGQQVTLSCSPISGHRSVSWYQQTPGQGLQFLFEYFSETQRNKGNFPGRFSGRQFSNSRSEMNVSTLELGDSALYLCASSEDRGMGGYTFGSGTRLTVV.

This clonotype was seen more than once but under ten times. The CDR3 loop reads CASSLGLAGGAGEQFF. The CDR3, as DNA: TGCGCCAGCAGCTTGGGGCTAGCGGGAGGTGCTGGTGAGCAGTTCTTC. This chain joins TRBV5-1 and TRBJ2-1; TRBD2 matches at 11 bases. With 0 bases clipped from V and 9 bases from J, the junction kept 8 bases outside the gene matches. This CDR3 is 16 amino acids long. In germline, CDR1 is SGHRS, CDR2 YFSETQ.

Points on this clonotype: A much larger clone lies one base from this, so it may be a read error. The chain recombines TRBV29-1 with TRBJ2-7, with a possible D match to TRBD2 (5 bases). Trimming took off 3 bases at V and 8 bases at J, with 14 bases between the two ends. Germline loops: CDR1 SQVTM, CDR2 ANQGSEA. The CDR3 loop spans 12 amino acids. As DNA, the CDR3 is TGCAGCGTTGACGGGATGGGTTCCAAGCAGTACTTC. Protein sequence: CSVDGMGSKQYF.

This clonotype has more than one count but fewer than ten. The chain carries TRBV18 and TRBJ2-1; D ambiguous. Per germline, CDR1 KGHSH and CDR2 LQKENI. This CDR3 has 16 amino acids. V was trimmed by 0 bases and J by 4 bases, leaving 13 bases between them. CDR3 in DNA: TGTGCCAGCTCACCACCCATGAGCAGCGCTTACAATGAGCAGTTCTTC. The encoded protein is CASSPPMSSAYNEQFF.

This clonotype was counted at least ten times. The V gene is TRBV2, the J gene TRBJ2-6, with D uncertain. CDR1 and CDR2 (germline): SNHLY, FYNNEI. The V end was cut by 3 bases, the J end by 3 bases, with 3 bases between. The CDR3 sequence is 13 residues long. The CDR3 here is CASSDGGANVLTF. The DNA of the CDR3 is TGTGCCAGCAGTGATGGTGGGGCCAACGTCCTGACTTTC. Full variable domain (remainder filled in from reference TRBV2 and TRBJ2-6): EPEVTQTPSHQVTQMGQEVILRCVPISNHLYFYWYRQILGQKVEFLVSFYNNEISEKSEIFDDQFSVERPDGSNFTLKIRSTKLEDSAMYFCASSDGGANVLTFGAGSRLTVL.

This chain joins TRBV7-3 and TRBJ2-5, with 8 bases aligning to TRBD2. The junction had 7 bases not matched to a gene; V was cut back by 2 bases and J by 5 bases. The CDR3 totals 15 residues. Germline V gives CDR1 SGHTA, CDR2 FQGTGA. As DNA, the CDR3 is TGTGCCAGCAGCTTATCCGGGACTAGATGGGAGACCCAGTACTTC. Translating gives CASSLSGTRWETQYF.

This clonotype was seen at least ten times. This chain joins TRBV3-1 and TRBJ2-1, with 12 nucleotides matching TRBD2. Germline CDR1 is LGHDT and CDR2 is YNNKEL (reference sequence). This CDR3 spans 16 amino acids. V dropped 4 bases and J dropped 4; count of bases not matched to a gene: 5. CDR3 bases: TGTGCCAGCAGCCCTATCGGACTAGCGGGATACAATGAGCAGTTCTTC. Its protein product is CASSPIGLAGYNEQFF.

This clonotype occurred a few times. The V call is TRBV3-1, the J call TRBJ2-7, with 10 bases identical to TRBD2. The CDR3 loop spans 15 amino acids. The germline gives CDR1 LGHDT, CDR2 YNNKEL (reference sequence). The V gene end was trimmed by 1 base and the J gene end by 3 bases; junction bases not matched to a gene: 3. CDR3 residues: CASSQASGRIYEQYF. The CDR3 bases are TGTGCCAGCAGCCAAGCTAGCGGGAGAATCTACGAGCAGTACTTC.

The V call is TRBV5-6, the J call TRBJ2-1, with D possibly TRBD1 on 6 matching bases. The CDR3 consists of 15 residues. The germline V and J ends were trimmed by 3 bases and 7 bases, with 17 bases remaining between them. Germline loops: CDR1 SGHDT, CDR2 YYEEEE. The CDR3 sequence: CASSWGNRAWNEQFF. The CDR3 nucleotides are TGTGCCAGCAGCTGGGGGAACAGGGCGTGGAATGAGCAGTTCTTC.

The count of this clonotype is one. The chain uses TRBV7-8 and TRBJ2-5; perhaps TRBD2 as D (6 bases). The CDR3 covers 18 residues. The V and J ends lost 0 bases and 7 bases respectively, with 24 bases between them. Germline V gives CDR1 SGHVS, CDR2 FQNEAQ. CDR3 in DNA: TGTGCCAGCAGCTTAGCCCCCCACTACAGGAGGGAAACCCGGACCCAGTACTTC. It encodes CASSLAPHYRRETRTQYF. Based on the CDR3 plus reference TRBV7-8 and TRBJ2-5, the full variable domain is GAGVSQSPRYKVAKRGQDVALRCDPISGHVSLFWYQQALGQGPEFLTYFQNEAQLDKSGLPSDRFFAERPEGSVSTLKIQRTQQEDSAVYLCASSLAPHYRRETRTQYFGPGTRLLVL.

This clonotype has ten or more counts. The chain couples TRBV27 to TRBJ2-1; unclear D gene. The CDR3 covers 14 residues. The germline CDR1 and CDR2 sequences are MNHEY and SMNVEV (reference sequence). V gave up 0 bases and J gave up 3 bases, with 6 bases separating them. DNA for the CDR3: TGTGCCAGCAGTTTATCGCTGGTCTACAATGAGCAGTTCTTC. Residues: CASSLSLVYNEQFF.

In this sample, this clonotype turned up a few times. The chain recombines TRBV20-1 with TRBJ1-6; D not certain. The CDR3 contains 15 residues. V was pared by 3 bases and J by 9 bases, with 18 bases between. Germline V gene lookup returns CDR1 DFQATT and CDR2 SNEGSKA (reference sequence). CDR3 in amino acids: CSASTGGPTGSPLHF. DNA for the CDR3: TGCAGTGCTAGTACCGGCGGGCCCACCGGTTCACCCCTCCACTTT.